A single T cell receptor (beta chain) is shown here with its context. The antigen this receptor binds is unknown. Base qualities are not at hand, and no much larger clone is one base apart. The germline ends are 22 bases apart after V is trimmed by 10 bases and J by 0 bases. Spanning cysteine to phenylalanine, the CDR3 consists of 16 amino acids. The DNA shown is the 48-base CDR3, in frame from base 1. According to the germline V gene, CDR1 reads MGHDK and CDR2 reads SYGVNS. Sequenced using an Illumina HiSeq 2500. TCR beta libraries were prepared by quantitative 5'-RACE with molecular barcodes. The study's own analysis went as follows. A new computational method, built on a probabilistic model of VDJ rearrangement, was used to identify disease-linked TCR variants. Clones were called with MiXCR by TCRdb after fastp trimmed the public reads at Q25, and only in-frame beta chains were retained. Each entry is one CDR3 protein sequence, shown with its most common DNA and genes. TCRdb, not the original authors, processed these V and J calls. The sample includes about 800,000 distinct CDR3 sequences, with approximately 12% observed a single time. 0.51% of the sample belongs to the ten largest clones.

The data derive from a study of CD8 T cells in ankylosing spondylitis (dated by TCRdb to 2016 to 2017). For context, the study as a whole: The study set out to find disease-linked TCR variants by profiling T cell receptor beta repertoires in ankylosing spondylitis patients and healthy donors. The full study cohort was made up of approximately 24 ankylosing spondylitis patients and 108 healthy donors. Peripheral blood samples were taken, and synovial fluid was additionally collected from ankylosing spondylitis patients. Broad study findings and their caveats: The disease-linked clones showed a CD8+ phenotype and occurred at relatively low frequencies in peripheral blood. Some TCR beta motif variants had previously been reported in synovial fluid and blood of reactive arthritis patients, which suggested common disease-initiation mechanisms. According to the report, matched synovial fluid samples from ankylosing spondylitis patients were significantly enriched for the disease-linked clones. A TCR beta motif made up of several highly homologous amino acid variants appeared to be characteristic of blood from ankylosing spondylitis patients.

This receptor chain uses TRBV25-1 and TRBJ2-7; the D gene remains uncertain. Specimen: blood, either unsorted or a sorted T cell fraction (not recorded which). The source of this sequence is a male donor with ankylosing spondylitis. The CDR3 is CATHSGRRRSSYEQYF. The nucleotide sequence reads TGTGCCACCCACTCGGGTAGGAGACGGAGCTCCTACGAGCAGTACTTC.